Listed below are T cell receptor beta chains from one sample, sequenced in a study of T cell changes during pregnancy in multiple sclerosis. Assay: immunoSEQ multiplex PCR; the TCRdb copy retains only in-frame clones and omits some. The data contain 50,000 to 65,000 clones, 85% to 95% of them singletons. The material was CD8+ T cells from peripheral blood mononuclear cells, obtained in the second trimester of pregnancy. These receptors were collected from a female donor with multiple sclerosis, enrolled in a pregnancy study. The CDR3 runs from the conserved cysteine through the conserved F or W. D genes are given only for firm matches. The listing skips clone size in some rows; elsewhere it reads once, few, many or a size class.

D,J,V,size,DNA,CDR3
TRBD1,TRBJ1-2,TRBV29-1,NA,TGCAGCGCCGAACAGGGGGGCGGTGGCTACACCTTC,CSAEQGGGGYTF
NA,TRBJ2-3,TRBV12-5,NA,TGTGCTAGTAGCGTAAGCACAGATACGCAGTATTTT,CASSVSTDTQYF
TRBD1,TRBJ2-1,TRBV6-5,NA,TGTGCCAGCAGTTACGGACAGGGTGGGATTTACAATGAGCAGTTCTTC,CASSYGQGGIYNEQFF
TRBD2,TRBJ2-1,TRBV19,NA,TGTGCCAGTAGTGTTACTAGCGGGTCCTTCGATGAGCAGTTCTTC,CASSVTSGSFDEQFF
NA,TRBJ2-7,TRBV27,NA,TGTGCCAGCAGTATAAAGTTATTTGCGGGTTACGAGCAGTACTTC,CASSIKLFAGYEQYF
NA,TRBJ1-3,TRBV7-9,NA,TGTGCCAGCAGCACCCCCGGTAGTTCCGGAAACACCATATATTTT,CASSTPGSSGNTIYF
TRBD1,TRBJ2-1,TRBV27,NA,TGTGCCAGCAGTATTACAGGGGCCTCCTACAATGAGCAGTTCTTC,CASSITGASYNEQFF
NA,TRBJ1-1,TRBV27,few,TGTGCCAGCAGTTTTAGGGACACCACTGAAGCTTTCTTT,CASSFRDTTEAFF
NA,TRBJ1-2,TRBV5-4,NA,TGTGCCAGCAGTCAACAGGGCGTAGCTAACTATGGCTACACCTTC,CASSQQGVANYGYTF
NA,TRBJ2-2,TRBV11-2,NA,TGTGCCAGCAGCTCCCGGGACACCTATCTGAACACCGGGGAGCTGTTTTTT,CASSSRDTYLNTGELFF
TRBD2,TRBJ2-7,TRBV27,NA,TGTGCCAGCAGTTCTTCAGCGGGAGCCACCTACGAGCAGTACTTC,CASSSSAGATYEQYF
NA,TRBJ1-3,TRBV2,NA,TGTGCCAGCAGTGAAACTGCAGGGCTTGGAGGAAACACCATATATTTT,CASSETAGLGGNTIYF
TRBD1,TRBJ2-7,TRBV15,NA,TGTGCCACCAGCAGAGGCGCGACAGGGGGTAATGGCTACGAGCAGTACTTC,CATSRGATGGNGYEQYF
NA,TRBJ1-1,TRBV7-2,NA,TGTGCCAGCAGCTTAGTGTCTCCCCCCAGATCGAACACTGAAGCTTTCTTT,CASSLVSPPRSNTEAFF
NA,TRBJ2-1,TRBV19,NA,TGTGCCAGTAGTATCTTATTGGGGAGCTCCTACAATGAGCAGTTCTTC,CASSILLGSSYNEQFF